Below, one T cell receptor (beta chain) is given with its context. The sample belongs to a study of blood T cell repertoires in COVID-19. Study-level information: The samples span acute and convalescent COVID-19 from the United States, Italy and Spain.

Germline V gene sequence: CDR1 LNHDA, CDR2 SQIVND (reference sequence). The CDR3 runs 14 residues. Trimming removed 5 bases from V and 2 bases from J; junction bases left unmatched: 6. This table comes from immunoSEQ multiplex PCR, and its TCRdb copy is limited to in-frame clones, with some not included. The sample consists of around 160,000 clones, roughly 85% of them appearing once. The receptor was derived from a man aged 55 to 70 with acute or convalescent COVID-19. This sequence joins TRBV19 and TRBJ2-7; 7 nucleotides match TRBD1. Sequencing used peripheral blood. DNA of the CDR3: TGTGCCAGTAGTGACCCGGGACAGACCTACGAGCAGTACTTC. It translates to CASSDPGQTYEQYF. Together with reference TRBV19 and TRBJ2-7, the CDR3 gives the full variable domain: DGGITQSPKYLFRKEGQNVTLSCEQNLNHDAMYWYRQDPGQGLRLIYYSQIVNDFQKGDIAEGYSVSREKKESFPLTVTSAQKNPTAFYLCASSDPGQTYEQYFGPGTRLTVT.